This is a list of T cell receptor beta chains from one sample in a study of blood T cell repertoires in COVID-19. Generated by immunoSEQ multiplex PCR, the TCRdb table keeps only in-frame clones and is missing some. There are roughly 190,000 clones in the sample; roughly four fifths occur only once, and 10% to 15% lies in the top ten. Sequencing input: PBMCs or T cells enriched from blood (not recorded which). All receptors come from a middle-aged man who had recovered from COVID-19. The CDR3 runs from the conserved cysteine through the conserved F or W. The order of the fields is D gene, V gene, clone size, J gene, CDR3 DNA, CDR3 protein. A D gene is named only where the DNA matches it firmly. Expanded clones are given a class, and other clones once, few, many or no size at all.

d_call: -; v_call: TRBV19; clone_size: -; j_call: TRBJ2-5; cdr3_nt: TGTGCCAGTAGTATAGATCGAGGGGAGACCCAGTACTTC; cdr3_aa: CASSIDRGETQYF
d_call: TRBD1; v_call: TRBV6-2/TRBV6-3; clone_size: -; j_call: TRBJ1-5; cdr3_nt: TGTGCCAGCAGTCGGGACAGTCTGAGCAATCAGCCCCAGCATTTT; cdr3_aa: CASSRDSLSNQPQHF
d_call: -; v_call: TRBV19; clone_size: -; j_call: TRBJ2-1; cdr3_nt: TGTGCCAGTAGTTCCTCCCTGAGGGGAGGATCCTACAATGAGCAGTTCTTC; cdr3_aa: CASSSSLRGGSYNEQFF
d_call: -; v_call: TRBV4-3; clone_size: -; j_call: TRBJ1-3; cdr3_nt: TGCGCCAGCAGCCAAACGGCCGGGGACACCATATATTTT; cdr3_aa: CASSQTAGDTIYF
d_call: TRBD1; v_call: TRBV5-1; clone_size: -; j_call: TRBJ2-1; cdr3_nt: TGCGCCAGCAGCTTGGTGATGACAGGGCATGAGCAGTTCTTC; cdr3_aa: CASSLVMTGHEQFF
d_call: -; v_call: TRBV12-3/TRBV12-4; clone_size: -; j_call: TRBJ2-5; cdr3_nt: TGTGCCAGCAGTCCGGGGGAGACCCAGTACTTC; cdr3_aa: CASSPGETQYF
d_call: -; v_call: TRBV7-2; clone_size: -; j_call: TRBJ1-1; cdr3_nt: TGTGCCAGCAGCCTATCAGGACAGCTTGAAGCTTTCTTT; cdr3_aa: CASSLSGQLEAFF
d_call: TRBD1; v_call: TRBV6-5; clone_size: -; j_call: TRBJ1-2; cdr3_nt: TGTGCCAGCAGATCTACAGGGGCAGGGTATGGCTACACCTTC; cdr3_aa: CASRSTGAGYGYTF
d_call: TRBD2; v_call: TRBV9; clone_size: few; j_call: TRBJ2-3; cdr3_nt: TGTGCCAGCAGCGTTACCAGACTAGCCACAGATACGCAGTATTTT; cdr3_aa: CASSVTRLATDTQYF
d_call: TRBD1; v_call: TRBV3-1/TRBV3-2; clone_size: -; j_call: TRBJ2-7; cdr3_nt: TGTGCCAGCAGACAGGGGGTCGGCTCCTACGAGCAGTACTTC; cdr3_aa: CASRQGVGSYEQYF
d_call: TRBD1; v_call: TRBV9; clone_size: -; j_call: TRBJ1-2; cdr3_nt: TGTGCCAGCAGCGCCCGACAGGGTTCGGCGAACTATGGCTACACCTTC; cdr3_aa: CASSARQGSANYGYTF
d_call: -; v_call: TRBV5-8; clone_size: -; j_call: TRBJ2-1; cdr3_nt: TGTGCCAGCAGCTCTTACAGGGAAAATGAGCAGTTCTTC; cdr3_aa: CASSSYRENEQFF
d_call: TRBD1; v_call: TRBV24-1; clone_size: few; j_call: TRBJ1-2; cdr3_nt: TGTGCCACCAGTGATACAGGGGGAGCTAACTATGGCTACACCTTC; cdr3_aa: CATSDTGGANYGYTF
d_call: -; v_call: TRBV6-2/TRBV6-3; clone_size: -; j_call: TRBJ1-5; cdr3_nt: TGTGCCAGCAGTTACGCCGGGGGGCCCAATCAGCCCCAGCATTTT; cdr3_aa: CASSYAGGPNQPQHF
d_call: TRBD1; v_call: TRBV10-1; clone_size: -; j_call: TRBJ2-3; cdr3_nt: TGCGCCTCCGGACAGGGTGACACAGATACGCAGTATTTT; cdr3_aa: CASGQGDTDTQYF
d_call: -; v_call: TRBV18; clone_size: once; j_call: TRBJ2-3; cdr3_nt: TGTGCCAGCTCACCAGTCCAGGGCCTCACAGATACGCAGTATTTT; cdr3_aa: CASSPVQGLTDTQYF
d_call: TRBD1; v_call: TRBV23-1; clone_size: -; j_call: TRBJ1-2; cdr3_nt: TGCGCCAGCAGTCAGAACAGGGGGGTAAGTGGCTACACCTTC; cdr3_aa: CASSQNRGVSGYTF
d_call: TRBD1; v_call: TRBV5-3; clone_size: -; j_call: TRBJ1-1; cdr3_nt: TGTGCCAGAAGCTTAAGGGGGCGGGTTACTGAAGCTTTCTTT; cdr3_aa: CARSLRGRVTEAFF
d_call: -; v_call: TRBV4-1; clone_size: -; j_call: TRBJ1-5; cdr3_nt: TGCGCCAGCAGCCAAGAGGTCGGGGGTACCATATCAGGTCAGCCCCAGCATTTT; cdr3_aa: CASSQEVGGTISGQPQHF
d_call: -; v_call: TRBV7-2; clone_size: -; j_call: TRBJ2-1; cdr3_nt: TGTGCCAGCAGCTTAGAGTACGGTGAGCAGTTCTTC; cdr3_aa: CASSLEYGEQFF
d_call: -; v_call: TRBV12-3/TRBV12-4; clone_size: -; j_call: TRBJ1-3; cdr3_nt: TGTGCCAGCAGTTCATACACAGGCAGCACCATATATTTT; cdr3_aa: CASSSYTGSTIYF
d_call: -; v_call: TRBV29-1; clone_size: -; j_call: TRBJ1-1; cdr3_nt: TGCAGCGTTGACAGTCAGAACACTGAAGCTTTCTTT; cdr3_aa: CSVDSQNTEAFF
d_call: TRBD1; v_call: TRBV10-3; clone_size: -; j_call: TRBJ2-1; cdr3_nt: TGTGCCATCAGATCGACAGGGAACTACAATGAGCAGTTCTTC; cdr3_aa: CAIRSTGNYNEQFF
d_call: -; v_call: TRBV9; clone_size: -; j_call: TRBJ1-3; cdr3_nt: TGTGCCAGCAGTCTGAGGGCGTCTGGAAACACCATATATTTT; cdr3_aa: CASSLRASGNTIYF
d_call: TRBD2; v_call: TRBV4-1; clone_size: -; j_call: TRBJ2-1; cdr3_nt: TGCGCCAGCAGCCAACCTCCCGGACTAGCGGGAGGGCCAAATGAGCAGTTCTTC; cdr3_aa: CASSQPPGLAGGPNEQFF
d_call: TRBD1; v_call: TRBV4-1; clone_size: -; j_call: TRBJ1-1; cdr3_nt: TGCGCCAGCAGCCGCGACCCTCGACAGGGGAACACTGAAGCTTTCTTT; cdr3_aa: CASSRDPRQGNTEAFF
d_call: TRBD1; v_call: TRBV3-1/TRBV3-2; clone_size: -; j_call: TRBJ1-2; cdr3_nt: TGTGCCAGCAGCCGGGACAGGGGGACGTATGGCTACACCTTC; cdr3_aa: CASSRDRGTYGYTF
d_call: TRBD2; v_call: TRBV19; clone_size: -; j_call: TRBJ2-2; cdr3_nt: TGTGCCAGTAGTTTAAAACATAGCGGGAGGGCCACTACCGGGGAGCTGTTTTTT; cdr3_aa: CASSLKHSGRATTGELFF
d_call: TRBD2; v_call: TRBV5-1; clone_size: -; j_call: TRBJ2-3; cdr3_nt: TGCGCCAGCAGCCCGACTAGCGGACGCACAGATACGCAGTATTTT; cdr3_aa: CASSPTSGRTDTQYF
d_call: -; v_call: TRBV7-9; clone_size: -; j_call: TRBJ1-1; cdr3_nt: TGTGCCAGCAGCCCTCGGGGGGGAGGAGGGACTGAAGCTTTCTTT; cdr3_aa: CASSPRGGGGTEAFF
d_call: TRBD1; v_call: TRBV18; clone_size: -; j_call: TRBJ1-1; cdr3_nt: TGTGCCAGCTCACCAACAGGGGCCGGGAACACTGAAGCTTTCTTT; cdr3_aa: CASSPTGAGNTEAFF
d_call: TRBD1; v_call: TRBV30; clone_size: -; j_call: TRBJ1-1; cdr3_nt: TGTGCCTGGAGTGCCAACAGGGGGTGGCTCATGAACACTGAAGCTTTCTTT; cdr3_aa: CAWSANRGWLMNTEAFF
d_call: -; v_call: TRBV28; clone_size: few; j_call: TRBJ1-3; cdr3_nt: TGTGCCAGCAGCCGGGACTCTGGAAACACCATATATTTT; cdr3_aa: CASSRDSGNTIYF
d_call: -; v_call: TRBV30; clone_size: few; j_call: TRBJ1-1; cdr3_nt: TGTGCCTGGAGTAACTTCAGGGACACTGAAGCTTTCTTT; cdr3_aa: CAWSNFRDTEAFF
d_call: -; v_call: TRBV28; clone_size: few; j_call: TRBJ1-2; cdr3_nt: TGTGCCAGCACCCTGGGCCTGGGTAACTATGGCTACACCTTC; cdr3_aa: CASTLGLGNYGYTF
d_call: -; v_call: TRBV29-1; clone_size: -; j_call: TRBJ2-2; cdr3_nt: TGCAGCGTTCCCGGTACCTTATCCGGGGAGCTGTTTTTT; cdr3_aa: CSVPGTLSGELFF
d_call: TRBD1; v_call: TRBV7-2; clone_size: medium-sized; j_call: TRBJ1-4; cdr3_nt: TGTGCCAGCAGCGCCCAGGGGGCGAATGAAAAACTGTTTTTT; cdr3_aa: CASSAQGANEKLFF
d_call: TRBD1; v_call: TRBV20-1; clone_size: -; j_call: TRBJ2-1; cdr3_nt: TGCAGTGCTACAGGGGGCGACCGGCGGTTCTTC; cdr3_aa: CSATGGDRRFF
d_call: TRBD1; v_call: TRBV14; clone_size: -; j_call: TRBJ2-5; cdr3_nt: TGTGCCAGCAGCCAGGGACAGTGGGAGACCCAGTACTTC; cdr3_aa: CASSQGQWETQYF
d_call: -; v_call: TRBV28; clone_size: -; j_call: TRBJ1-1; cdr3_nt: TGTGCCAGCAGCCAGGTGAACACTGAAGCTTTCTTT; cdr3_aa: CASSQVNTEAFF
d_call: TRBD2; v_call: TRBV7-9; clone_size: -; j_call: TRBJ2-3; cdr3_nt: TGTGCCAGCAGCGTTTGGGGGACTAGCGTATCAGATACGCAGTATTTT; cdr3_aa: CASSVWGTSVSDTQYF
d_call: -; v_call: TRBV30; clone_size: -; j_call: TRBJ1-2; cdr3_nt: TGTGCCTGGAGTGTCGGCAGGGTCTATGGCTACACCTTC; cdr3_aa: CAWSVGRVYGYTF
d_call: -; v_call: TRBV24-1; clone_size: -; j_call: TRBJ1-2; cdr3_nt: TGTGCCACCAGTCCCGGAGCTAACTATGGCTACACCTTC; cdr3_aa: CATSPGANYGYTF
d_call: TRBD2; v_call: TRBV7-8; clone_size: -; j_call: TRBJ2-5; cdr3_nt: TGTGCCAGCAGCTCCGCTTTCGGGAGGAATCGGGAGACCCAGTACTTC; cdr3_aa: CASSSAFGRNRETQYF
d_call: TRBD1; v_call: TRBV29-1; clone_size: -; j_call: TRBJ1-2; cdr3_nt: TGCAGCGTTGAACGAGGACAGGGGACCTATGGCTACACCTTC; cdr3_aa: CSVERGQGTYGYTF
d_call: TRBD1; v_call: TRBV10-3; clone_size: -; j_call: TRBJ1-2; cdr3_nt: TGTGCCATCAGCCCGGGACAGGGGAATGGCTACACCTTC; cdr3_aa: CAISPGQGNGYTF
d_call: -; v_call: TRBV4-3; clone_size: -; j_call: TRBJ2-3; cdr3_nt: TGCGCCAGCAGCCAAGAGTGGTTCCAGGGTCATACGCAGTATTTT; cdr3_aa: CASSQEWFQGHTQYF
d_call: -; v_call: TRBV19; clone_size: -; j_call: TRBJ1-1; cdr3_nt: TGTGCCAGTGGGGGGAGGGTTTATGCTGAAGCTTTCTTT; cdr3_aa: CASGGRVYAEAFF
d_call: -; v_call: TRBV5-4; clone_size: -; j_call: TRBJ1-1; cdr3_nt: TGTGCCAGCAGCTTGGATGCGGGTGCAGCTTTCTTT; cdr3_aa: CASSLDAGAAFF
d_call: -; v_call: TRBV5-4; clone_size: -; j_call: TRBJ1-2; cdr3_nt: TGTGCCAGCAGCTGGCCGGGACGGGGGAACTATGGCTACACCTTC; cdr3_aa: CASSWPGRGNYGYTF
d_call: -; v_call: TRBV20-1; clone_size: -; j_call: TRBJ1-1; cdr3_nt: TGCAGTGCTAGTGGGGGGGGCAACACTGAAGCTTTCTTT; cdr3_aa: CSASGGGNTEAFF
d_call: -; v_call: TRBV24-1; clone_size: many; j_call: TRBJ2-2; cdr3_nt: TGTGCCACCAGTGAACCCCGGGACACCGGGGAGCTGTTTTTT; cdr3_aa: CATSEPRDTGELFF
d_call: -; v_call: TRBV3-1/TRBV3-2; clone_size: -; j_call: TRBJ2-5; cdr3_nt: TGTGCCAGCTCCCTTAGTGAGACCCAGTACTTC; cdr3_aa: CASSLSETQYF
d_call: -; v_call: TRBV19; clone_size: -; j_call: TRBJ1-5; cdr3_nt: TGTGCCAGTAGTATGGCCCCCCGCGGGGCGAGTCAGCCCCAGCATTTT; cdr3_aa: CASSMAPRGASQPQHF
d_call: -; v_call: TRBV19; clone_size: -; j_call: TRBJ1-4; cdr3_nt: TGTGCCAGTAGTCCCCGGACATTATCCGAAAAACTGTTTTTT; cdr3_aa: CASSPRTLSEKLFF
d_call: TRBD2; v_call: TRBV27; clone_size: once; j_call: TRBJ2-1; cdr3_nt: TGTGCCAGCACCCCCCGGGGCTCTAGCGGGAGGGCCCCTGAGCAGTTCTTC; cdr3_aa: CASTPRGSSGRAPEQFF
d_call: -; v_call: TRBV21-1; clone_size: once; j_call: TRBJ2-3; cdr3_nt: TGTGCCAGTCCACAGGCTAGCACAGATACGCAGTATTTT; cdr3_aa: CASPQASTDTQYF
d_call: TRBD1; v_call: TRBV5-4; clone_size: -; j_call: TRBJ2-7; cdr3_nt: TGTGCCAGCAGCTCGACAGGGGGCGGGAACGAGCAGTACTTC; cdr3_aa: CASSSTGGGNEQYF
d_call: -; v_call: TRBV28; clone_size: -; j_call: TRBJ1-5; cdr3_nt: TGTGCCAGCAGTTTCCCCGAGAGCAATCAGCCCCAGCATTTT; cdr3_aa: CASSFPESNQPQHF